The 17 T cell receptor beta chains presented below share a single source sample, sequenced in a study of T cells in Graves' hyperthyroidism and ophthalmopathy (dated 2019 in TCRdb). To prepare the library, multiplex PCR was applied. The reads were generated on an Illumina HiSeq 2000. The TCR beta CDR3 regions were amplified from the RNA transcripts. The TCR CDR3 was subjected to a first round of RT-PCR using the HTBI primer set and the Qiagen OneStep RT-PCR kit. TCRdb reanalyzed the raw reads on its own, using fastp at Q25 for trimming and MiXCR for clone calling, and kept in-frame beta chains. When rows share a CDR3 protein, they turn into one entry using the most common DNA and genes. Counted in this sample were about 700,000 distinct CDR3 sequences; 12% to 15% of them appeared once. The ten largest clones capture 10% to 13% of the sample. Sample: blood. These receptors came from a woman between 18 and 30 years old with Graves' hyperthyroidism.

A note on this clonotype: A much larger clone is a single base away; this may be a read error. This chain uses TRBV4-1 with TRBJ2-1, with 12 nucleotides matching TRBD2. Per germline, CDR1 MGHRA and CDR2 YSYEKL. The CDR3 is 17 residues long. Trimming removed 0 bases from V and 7 bases from J; junction bases left unmatched: 7. The CDR3 DNA sequence: TGCGCCAGCAGCCAAGATGTCGGGACTAGCGGGCTGAATGAGCAGTTCTTC. Amino acids: CASSQDVGTSGLNEQFF.

This clonotype occurred many times. V usage is TRBV6-1 and J usage is TRBJ2-6, with D tentatively TRBD2 (5 bases). Germline lookup yields CDR1 MNHNS and CDR2 SASEGT. Trimming took off 5 bases at V and 0 bases at J, with 11 bases between the two ends. The CDR3 covers 16 residues. The CDR3 DNA follows: TGTGCCAGCAGTTACGAGGGAAGCTCTGGGGCCAACGTCCTGACTTTC. It specifies CASSYEGSSGANVLTF.

This clonotype was picked up a small number of times. This sequence joins TRBV24-1 and TRBJ2-3, with 7 bases aligning to TRBD2. Germline CDR1 reads KGHDR; CDR2 reads SFDVKD. V was clipped by 4 bases and J by 1 base; unmatched bases: 7. This CDR3 contains 16 residues. The CDR3 bases are TGTGCCACCAGTGACCCCGGCGGGGGAGGCACAGATACGCAGTATTTT. Translated: CATSDPGGGGTDTQYF.

CDR3 in amino acids: CAISSWDRGNTEAFF. The CDR3 DNA is TGTGCCATCAGTAGCTGGGACAGAGGGAACACTGAAGCTTTCTTT. V and J are TRBV10-3 and TRBJ1-1, with TRBD1 matching over 7 bases. The CDR3 consists of 15 residues. The trim removed 5 bases at V and 1 base at J, leaving 7 bases unmatched. Germline CDR1 reads ENHRY; CDR2 reads SYGVKD.

V is TRBV19 and J is TRBJ1-1; D is perhaps TRBD1 (5 bases). CDR3 length: 14 residues. V lost 7 bases, J lost 7 bases, and 19 bases lay in between. Germline V gene sequence: CDR1 LNHDA, CDR2 SQIVND (reference sequence). This CDR3 reads CASTPPGLRFEAFF. The CDR3 nucleotides read TGTGCCAGTACCCCCCCGGGACTCCGGTTTGAAGCTTTCTTT.

This clonotype was recorded many times. The V call is TRBV3-1, the J call TRBJ1-1; no clear D. This CDR3 is built from 13 residues. CDR1 and CDR2 (germline): LGHDT, YNNKEL (reference sequence). V lost 6 bases and J 1 base, leaving 9 bases between the germline ends. CDR3 bases: TGTGCCAGCAGTGCCCGGGGGAACACTGAAGCTTTCTTT. Protein product: CASSARGNTEAFF.

This clonotype has just a few counts. V and J are TRBV14 and TRBJ1-4; 8 nucleotides agree with TRBD1. Germline V gene sequence: CDR1 SGHDN, CDR2 FVKESK. The V segment lost 3 bases and the J segment 7 bases; nucleotides outside the gene matches: 7. The CDR3 loop spans 15 amino acids. CDR3 sequence (DNA): TGTGCCAGCAGCCACTGGACCGACAGGGGTGAAAAACTGTTTTTT. The encoded protein is CASSHWTDRGEKLFF.

The sample holds many counts of this clonotype. A read error may account for a junction end that differs from germline. The chain joins TRBV10-1 to TRBJ1-5; D not certain. This CDR3 region has 14 residues. Germline lookup yields CDR1 WNHNN and CDR2 SYGVQD (reference sequence). The CDR3 spells CASSLRESNQPQHF. The DNA for the CDR3 is TGTGCCAGCAGTTTAAGAGAGAGCAATCAGCCCCAGCATTTT.

The rearrangement links TRBV18 to TRBJ1-5; D might be TRBD1 (5 bases). Trimming removed 3 bases from V and 4 bases from J, with 13 bases in between. Germline V gene sequence: CDR1 KGHSH, CDR2 LQKENI. This CDR3 contains 15 residues. CDR3 region: CASSPYEGANQPQHF. CDR3 in DNA: TGTGCCAGCTCACCTTATGAAGGGGCTAATCAGCCCCAGCATTTT.

V gene TRBV6-2 or TRBV6-3 combines with J gene TRBJ1-1; TRBD1 might be the D (6 bases). CDR1 and CDR2 (germline): MNHEY, SVGEGT. The CDR3 totals 14 residues. The V gene lost 6 bases and the J gene lost 6 bases, with 17 bases spanning the gap. CDR3 DNA sequence: TGTGCCAGCAGCCGAGCGCAGGGGCAGCCTGAAGCTTTCTTT. Its translation: CASSRAQGQPEAFF.

This clonotype was recorded many times. The chain is built from TRBV2 and TRBJ2-4; 9 bases match TRBD1. The ends lost 8 bases at V and 2 bases at J; junction bases unmatched: 10. CDR1 and CDR2 (germline): SNHLY, FYNNEI. The CDR3 runs 16 residues. This CDR3 is CASGRGGQGSKNIQYF. The CDR3 region has the DNA TGTGCCAGCGGACGAGGGGGACAGGGATCCAAAAACATTCAGTACTTC.

There are many counts of this clonotype. The rearrangement uses TRBV5-1 and TRBJ1-1; no clear D gene. The germline V gene encodes CDR1 SGHRS and CDR2 YFSETQ. Trimming cost V 0 bases and J 4 bases, with 10 bases left between them. The CDR3 length is 14 residues. The CDR3 nucleotides read TGCGCCAGCAGCTTGGAGCGATCGGGCACTGAAGCTTTCTTT. This encodes CASSLERSGTEAFF.

A word on this clonotype: A read error may explain this, as a much larger clone is one base away. The V gene is TRBV20-1, the J gene TRBJ1-4, with 8 bases that match TRBD1. Germline CDR1 DFQATT, CDR2 SNEGSKA (reference sequence). The CDR3 has 14 amino acids. In nucleotides, the CDR3 is TGCAGTGCTAGACAGACAGGGGATAATGAAGAACTGTTTTTT. Amino acid sequence: CSARQTGDNEELFF.

This clonotype was observed many times. The genes are TRBV12-3 or TRBV12-4 and TRBJ2-3, with TRBD2 matching 13 bases. The CDR3 consists of 15 residues. The V and J ends lost 6 bases and 7 bases, in that order; junction bases with no gene match: 7. Written as DNA, the CDR3 is TGTGCCAGCAGGAGGACTAGCGGGGGTTCTAATACGCAGTATTTT. It codes for CASRRTSGGSNTQYF.

A note on this clonotype: The conserved closing phenylalanine or tryptophan is absent in this CDR3, likely reflecting a read error. The rearrangement links TRBV2 to TRBJ2-7; 10 bases line up with TRBD2. J gave up 2 bases and V 7 bases, and 5 bases lay outside the gene matches. This CDR3 has 14 amino acids. Germline V gene data show CDR1 as SNHLY and CDR2 as FYNNEI. The CDR3 DNA reads TGTGCCAGCATCGAGCGGGAGGGCCCCTACGAGCAGTACCTC. Protein: CASIEREGPYEQYL.

The J gene is TRBJ2-2, the V gene TRBV5-6; D is unresolved. Trimming took 9 bases from V and 0 from J, leaving 18 bases between them. Germline CDR1 SGHDT, CDR2 YYEEEE. The CDR3 is made up of 16 amino acids. In nucleotides, the CDR3 is TGTGCCACCCTCCGACGACGTCAGCCGAACACCGGGGAGCTGTTTTTT. This gives the protein CATLRRRQPNTGELFF.

This chain connects TRBV4-3 to TRBJ2-2, with 8 bases lining up with TRBD1. Germline CDR1 reads LGHNA; CDR2 reads YSLEER. The CDR3 has 16 amino acids. V lost 4 bases and J lost 6; bases outside the gene matches: 10. CDR3 nucleotide sequence: TGCGCCAGCAGCCTTCAGGGGGCGAATAGTGCCGGGGAGCTGTTTTTT. Its protein is CASSLQGANSAGELFF.